This T cell receptor (beta chain) was sequenced in a study of shared clonotypes between healthy human individuals. At the level of the study: CD8 memory received one plate per donor, CD8 naive two, CD4 memory three and CD4 naive three.

The ends lost 6 bases at V and 0 bases at J; junction bases unmatched: 8. Germline loops: CDR1 MDHEN, CDR2 SYDVKM. CDR3 length equals 17 residues. Repertoires were generated with immunoSEQ multiplex PCR, while TCRdb's copy carries only in-frame clones and drops some. The sample includes 2 million to 2.5 million clones, over 85% of them seen just once. Sequencing was carried out using naive CD4+ T cells from PBMCs. As for subset: CD45RA+ positively selected. The V call is TRBV28, the J call TRBJ1-3, with 10 bases identical to TRBD1. The origin of this receptor is a man younger than 35 in good health. Some clones in this sample may be carry-over from other donors' samples. The CDR3 nucleotides read TGTGCCAGCAGGACCGGGACAGGGGACAGCTCTGGAAACACCATATATTTT. This codes for CASRTGTGDSSGNTIYF.